Below are 26 T cell receptor beta chains sequenced from a single sample in a study of beta chain features in type 1 diabetes. The authors reverse transcribed all of the isolated RNA, so sequencing captured expressed TCRB transcripts. Sequencing was performed with immunoSEQ multiplex PCR; in TCRdb, only in-frame clones are kept and a portion is missing. The sample records under 550,000 clones, over 9.5% being singletons. The sample consisted of naive CD4+ T cells from blood. All receptors come from a woman between 18 and 29 years old in good health.

This clone was seen only a few times. The V gene is TRBV5-1, the J gene TRBJ2-5, with 7 bases lining up with TRBD2. Trimming cost V 4 bases and J 4 bases; bases outside gene matches: 10. The germline gives CDR1 SGHRS, CDR2 YFSETQ. The CDR3 contains 15 residues. CDR3 coding DNA: TGCGCCAGCAGCCCCCGGCGGGGCGGGGGAGAGACCCAGTACTTC. Residues: CASSPRRGGGETQYF.

The rearrangement links TRBV7-2 to TRBJ2-5; D remains ambiguous. The germline V gene has CDR1 SGHTA and CDR2 FQGNSA. Trimming left V 0 bases short and J 6 bases short, with 5 bases between. The CDR3 is 12 residues long. CDR3 sequence (DNA): TGTGCCAGCAGCTTAGCCCGGAAGACCCAGTACTTC. This gives the protein CASSLARKTQYF.

This clone has only a few counts. V gene TRBV4-3 combines with J gene TRBJ1-1; a weak D match, TRBD1 (5 bases). The CDR3 is made up of 15 amino acids. The V end was cut by 5 bases, the J end by 3 bases, with 16 bases between. Germline V gene sequence: CDR1 LGHNA, CDR2 YSLEER. The chain's CDR3 is CASSGRGLRDTEAFF. CDR3 coding DNA: TGCGCCAGCAGCGGAAGGGGTCTTCGTGACACTGAAGCTTTCTTT.

This clone has a handful of counts. The V call is TRBV5-1, the J call TRBJ2-1; possibly TRBD1 for D (5 bases). The CDR3 length is 16 residues. From germline, CDR1 is SGHRS and CDR2 YFSETQ. Trimming removed 0 bases at V and 0 bases at J, with 10 bases between. The CDR3 reads CASSLDQGHSYNEQFF. The CDR3 coding sequence is TGCGCCAGCAGCTTGGATCAGGGCCACTCCTACAATGAGCAGTTCTTC.

The chain recombines TRBV19 with TRBJ1-2, with TRBD1 identical over 7 bases. The V segment lost 6 bases and the J segment 6 bases; nucleotides outside the gene matches: 4. There are 12 residues in the CDR3. Germline CDR1 LNHDA, CDR2 SQIVND (reference sequence). The CDR3 loop reads CASSQGGDGYTF. As DNA, the CDR3 is TGTGCCAGTAGCCAGGGGGGCGATGGCTACACCTTC.

The rearrangement links TRBV7-2 to TRBJ2-1; D not certain. V was clipped by 1 base and J by 9 bases, with 7 bases between them. This CDR3 is 12 amino acids long. CDR1 and CDR2 from the germline V gene are SGHTA and FQGNSA. CDR3 loop: CASSLVRSEQFF. CDR3 sequence (DNA): TGTGCCAGCAGCTTAGTCCGTAGTGAGCAGTTCTTC.

This clone has more than one count but fewer than ten. V usage is TRBV5-1 and J usage is TRBJ2-1; TRBD1 matches 9 bases. This CDR3 has 13 amino acids. Trimming at V came to 3 bases and at J to 6 bases, leaving 1 base not matched to a gene. Germline CDR1 SGHRS, CDR2 YFSETQ. CDR3 bases: TGCGCCAGCAGCTGGGGACAGGGCAATGAGCAGTTCTTC. The encoded protein is CASSWGQGNEQFF. The variable domain in full, with the rest retrieved from reference TRBV5-1 and TRBJ2-1, is KAGVTQTPRYLIKTRGQQVTLSCSPISGHRSVSWYQQTPGQGLQFLFEYFSETQRNKGNFPGRFSGRQFSNSRSEMNVSTLELGDSALYLCASSWGQGNEQFFGPGTRLTVL.

The chain joins TRBV25-1 to TRBJ2-4, with TRBD1 matching over 7 bases. This CDR3 is 16 amino acids long. Trimming cost V 3 bases and J 8 bases; bases outside gene matches: 13. Germline assignment: CDR1 MGHDK and CDR2 SYGVNS. The CDR3 region has the DNA TGTGCCAGCAGTGACCCCGCCTCGGGACAGAGGGACATTCAGTACTTC. Amino acids: CASSDPASGQRDIQYF.

This clone was found a few times. The CDR3 DNA reads as TGCAGTGCTACCGACACACCTGAAGCTTTCTTT. This codes for CSATDTPEAFF. The chain joins TRBV20-1 to TRBJ1-1; D ambiguous. The CDR3 totals 11 residues. Trimming cost V 4 bases and J 6 bases, with 9 bases left between them. CDR1 is DFQATT and CDR2 is SNEGSKA in the germline V gene (reference sequence).

This clone showed up just a few times. The chain employs TRBV11-3 and TRBJ2-2; 10 positions agree with TRBD2. From germline, CDR1 is SGHNT and CDR2 YENEEA. CDR3 size: 15 residues. V dropped 1 base and J dropped 4; count of bases not matched to a gene: 0. The CDR3 region is CASSLGLAGTGELFF. Here the CDR3 DNA reads TGTGCCAGCAGCTTAGGACTAGCGGGCACCGGGGAGCTGTTTTTT.

This clone was seen a handful of times. V gene TRBV6-5 combines with J gene TRBJ2-1; D is possibly TRBD2 (6 bases). Trimming pared 0 bases from V and 8 bases from J, leaving 11 bases between. CDR1 and CDR2 from the germline V gene are MNHEY and SVGAGI. The CDR3 is 14 residues long. Here the CDR3 reads CASSYSTSRHEQFF. In DNA form, the CDR3 reads TGTGCCAGCAGTTACTCGACTAGTCGGCATGAGCAGTTCTTC.

This clone was observed a few times. The chain combines TRBV7-2 with TRBJ2-5, with D perhaps TRBD2 (5 bases). Between the trimmed V and J ends, which lost 5 bases and 5 bases, there was a span of 15 bases. This CDR3 comprises 14 residues. The germline V gene encodes CDR1 SGHTA and CDR2 FQGNSA. CDR3 sequence reads: CASSHEGWRETQYF. CDR3 sequence (DNA): TGTGCCAGCAGCCATGAAGGGTGGAGGGAGACCCAGTACTTC.

This clone has more than one count but fewer than ten. V usage is TRBV23-1 and J usage is TRBJ2-5; TRBD2 agrees at 8 bases. TRBV23-1 is an ORF, and what it does is uncertain. Trimming removed 5 bases from V and 5 bases from J; junction bases left unmatched: 19. The CDR3 totals 18 residues. DNA for the CDR3: TGCGCCAGCAGTGGGATGGAGCGGGGGCCCTCCTGCCGGGAGACCCAGTACTTC. Residues: CASSGMERGPSCRETQYF.

This chain joins TRBV7-2 and TRBJ2-2; D remains unclear. Trimming took off 4 bases at V and 4 bases at J, with 10 bases between the two ends. Germline values: CDR1 SGHTA, CDR2 FQGNSA. The CDR3 spans 14 residues. The CDR3 coding sequence is TGTGCCAGCAGCTCCTTTCGGGCCACCGGGGAGCTGTTTTTT. This translates into CASSSFRATGELFF.

The chain joins TRBV4-1 to TRBJ2-3, with a weak D call TRBD2 (5 bases). Germline CDR1 is MGHRA and CDR2 is YSYEKL. The CDR3 is 15 residues long. Trimming cost V 3 bases and J 1 base, with 11 bases left between them. The CDR3 DNA sequence: TGCGCCAGCAGCCAGTCCGGGATTCGCACAGATACGCAGTATTTT. Amino acid sequence: CASSQSGIRTDTQYF.

This clone was detected a few times. The V and J genes are TRBV7-9 and TRBJ2-2; 10 bases line up with TRBD2. This CDR3 has 15 residues. CDR1 is SEHNR and CDR2 is FQNEAQ in the germline V gene (reference sequence). V lost 3 bases to trimming and J lost 4 bases; unmatched junction nucleotides: 2. In nucleotides, the CDR3 is TGTGCCAGCAGCTTGAAGCGGGAGGGCACCGGGGAGCTGTTTTTT. Its protein product is CASSLKREGTGELFF.

This clone was seen more than once but under ten times. V is TRBV4-3 and J is TRBJ2-5; a weak D match, TRBD1 (5 bases). The V end lost 3 bases, the J end lost 3 bases, and 14 bases lay between the germline ends. CDR3 size: 15 residues. Germline V gene data show CDR1 as LGHNA and CDR2 as YSLEER. This chain's CDR3 is CASSHQGRFEETQYF. The CDR3 nucleotides read TGCGCCAGCAGCCACCAGGGCAGGTTCGAAGAGACCCAGTACTTC.

The V and J genes are TRBV7-6 and TRBJ2-7, with no clear D. This CDR3 has 13 amino acids. Germline V gives CDR1 SGHVS, CDR2 FNYEAQ. The V and J ends lost 4 bases and 0 bases respectively, with 7 bases between them. The DNA of the CDR3 is TGTGCCAGCAGCTGGACCAGCTCCTACGAGCAGTACTTC. Encoded protein: CASSWTSSYEQYF.

This clone has just a few counts. The genes are TRBV14 and TRBJ1-4; weak D call: TRBD1 (5 bases). Germline V gene sequence: CDR1 SGHDN, CDR2 FVKESK. The CDR3 runs 14 residues. Trimming shortened V by 4 bases and J by 6 bases, and 12 bases separated the two germline ends. The DNA of the CDR3 is TGTGCCAGCAGCCCCTGGGGGACGGATGAAAAACTGTTTTTT. Translated, it gives CASSPWGTDEKLFF.

This clone was seen more than once but under ten times. The J gene is TRBJ2-5, the V gene TRBV5-4, with TRBD1 identical over 8 bases. After removal of 5 bases from V and 4 bases from J, the junction contained 7 bases not matched to a gene. This CDR3 contains 14 residues. Germline V gives CDR1 SGHNT, CDR2 YYREEE (reference sequence). This CDR3 reads CASRADRGGETQYF. The CDR3 DNA reads as TGTGCCAGCAGAGCCGACAGGGGCGGAGAGACCCAGTACTTC.

The V gene is TRBV29-1, the J gene TRBJ2-7; possibly TRBD1 for D (6 bases). V dropped 6 bases and J dropped 2 bases, with 14 bases sitting between them. CDR3 length equals 13 residues. CDR1 and CDR2 (germline): SQVTM, ANQGSEA. In DNA form, the CDR3 reads TGCAGCGTGAACTCAGGGGCGACCTACGAGCAGTACTTC. Residues: CSVNSGATYEQYF.

The chain carries TRBV11-1 and TRBJ1-6, with 8 positions matching TRBD1. The CDR3 spans 13 residues. V trimming: 7 bases; J trimming: 10 bases; junction bases outside the gene matches: 6. The V gene's germline CDR1 is SGHAT and CDR2 FQDESV (reference sequence). CDR3 protein: CASTGQGGSPLHF. CDR3 coding DNA: TGTGCCAGCACAGGACAGGGTGGCTCACCCCTCCACTTT.

The gene calls are TRBV7-2 and TRBJ1-4; the match to TRBD1 covers 7 bases. CDR3 size: 14 residues. Trimming cost V 5 bases and J 10 bases; bases outside gene matches: 10. Germline CDR1 is SGHTA and CDR2 is FQGNSA. CDR3 in DNA: TGTGCCAGCAGCCCTTCTGGGACAGCGGTAAAACTGTTTTTT. Its protein is CASSPSGTAVKLFF.

This chain links TRBV5-4 with TRBJ1-2, with D perhaps matching TRBD1 (6 bases). The CDR3 loop spans 14 amino acids. V lost 0 bases and J lost 6, with 12 bases in between. In germline, CDR1 is SGHNT, CDR2 YYREEE (reference sequence). CDR3 sequence: CASSLGPRGNGYTF. In DNA form, the CDR3 reads TGTGCCAGCAGCTTGGGGCCGAGGGGGAATGGCTACACCTTC. The full variable domain, rest sourced from reference TRBV5-4 and TRBJ1-2, is ETGVTQSPTHLIKTRGQQVTLRCSSQSGHNTVSWYQQALGQGPQFIFQYYREEENGRGNFPPRFSGLQFPNYSSELNVNALELDDSALYLCASSLGPRGNGYTFGSGTRLTVV.

In this sample, this clone turned up a few times. The chain employs TRBV29-1 and TRBJ2-5; D uncertain. V was pared by 2 bases and J by 12 bases, with 13 bases between. The CDR3 contains 11 residues. Germline V gives CDR1 SQVTM, CDR2 ANQGSEA. CDR3 sequence reads: CSVEFGVKKYF. The CDR3 nucleotides are TGCAGCGTTGAATTTGGAGTTAAGAAGTACTTC.

In DNA, the CDR3 is TGCGCCAGCAGCCAGGGGGGGCCGGAGGAGACCCAGTACTTC. Translated, it gives CASSQGGPEETQYF. The gene calls are TRBV4-3 and TRBJ2-5, with a tentative D call TRBD2 (7 bases). Trimming removed 3 bases at V and 5 bases at J, with 13 bases between. The CDR3 extends over 14 amino acids. CDR1 LGHNA and CDR2 YSLEER come from the germline V gene.